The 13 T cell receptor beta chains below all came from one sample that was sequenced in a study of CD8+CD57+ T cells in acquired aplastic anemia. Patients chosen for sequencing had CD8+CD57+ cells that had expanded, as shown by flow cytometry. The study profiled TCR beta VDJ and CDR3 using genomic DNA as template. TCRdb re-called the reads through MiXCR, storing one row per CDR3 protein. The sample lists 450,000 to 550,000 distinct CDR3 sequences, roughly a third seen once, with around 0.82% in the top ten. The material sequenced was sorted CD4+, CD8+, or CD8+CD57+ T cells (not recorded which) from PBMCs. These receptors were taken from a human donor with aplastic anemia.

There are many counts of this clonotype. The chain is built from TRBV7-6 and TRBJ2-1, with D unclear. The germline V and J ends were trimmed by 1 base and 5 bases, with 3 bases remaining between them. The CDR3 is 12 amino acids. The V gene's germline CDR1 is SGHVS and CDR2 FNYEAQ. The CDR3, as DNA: TGTGCCAGCAGCTTAGGGCACAATGAGCAGTTCTTC. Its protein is CASSLGHNEQFF. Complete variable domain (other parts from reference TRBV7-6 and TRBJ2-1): GAGVSQSPRYKVTKRGQDVALRCDPISGHVSLYWYRQALGQGPEFLTYFNYEAQQDKSGLPNDRFSAERPEGSISTLTIQRTEQRDSAMYRCASSLGHNEQFFGPGTRLTVL.

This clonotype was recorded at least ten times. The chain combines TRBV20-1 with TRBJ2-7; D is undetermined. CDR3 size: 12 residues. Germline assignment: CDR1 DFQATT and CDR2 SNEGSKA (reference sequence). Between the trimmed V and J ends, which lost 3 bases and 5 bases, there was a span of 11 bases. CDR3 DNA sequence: TGCAGTGCTAGGCTGTCGGTCAACGAGCAGTACTTC. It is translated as CSARLSVNEQYF.

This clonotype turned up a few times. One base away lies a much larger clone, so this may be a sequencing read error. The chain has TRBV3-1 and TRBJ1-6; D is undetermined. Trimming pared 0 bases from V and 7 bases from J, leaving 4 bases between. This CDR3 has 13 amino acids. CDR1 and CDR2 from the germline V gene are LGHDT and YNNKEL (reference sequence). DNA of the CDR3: TGTGCCAGCAGCCAAGAGGGGAATTCACCCCTCCACTTT. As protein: CASSQEGNSPLHF.

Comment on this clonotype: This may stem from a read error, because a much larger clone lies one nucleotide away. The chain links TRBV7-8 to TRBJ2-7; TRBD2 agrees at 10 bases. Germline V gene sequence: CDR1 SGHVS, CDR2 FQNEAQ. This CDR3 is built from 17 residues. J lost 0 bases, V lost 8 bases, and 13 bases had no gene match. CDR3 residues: CASGMGLAITSSYEQYF. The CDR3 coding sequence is TGTGCCAGCGGCATGGGACTAGCGATTACGAGCTCCTACGAGCAGTACTTC.

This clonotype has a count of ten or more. The CDR3 region is CASSHSTGRSGYTF. CDR3 DNA: TGCGCCAGCAGCCACTCGACGGGCCGGAGTGGCTACACCTTC. The V gene is TRBV4-3, the J gene TRBJ1-2; D gene ambiguous. The V and J ends lost 3 bases and 7 bases respectively, with 15 bases between them. The CDR3 spans 14 residues. Per the germline V gene, CDR1 is LGHNA and CDR2 is YSLEER.

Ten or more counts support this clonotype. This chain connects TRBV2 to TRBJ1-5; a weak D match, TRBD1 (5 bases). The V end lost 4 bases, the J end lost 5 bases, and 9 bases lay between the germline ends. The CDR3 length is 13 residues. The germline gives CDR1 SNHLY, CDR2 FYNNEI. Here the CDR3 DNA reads TGTGCCAGCAGTGCTGACAGAGATCAGCCCCAGCATTTT. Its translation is CASSADRDQPQHF. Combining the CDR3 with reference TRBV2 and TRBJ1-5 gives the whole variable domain EPEVTQTPSHQVTQMGQEVILRCVPISNHLYFYWYRQILGQKVEFLVSFYNNEISEKSEIFDDQFSVERPDGSNFTLKIRSTKLEDSAMYFCASSADRDQPQHFGDGTRLSIL.

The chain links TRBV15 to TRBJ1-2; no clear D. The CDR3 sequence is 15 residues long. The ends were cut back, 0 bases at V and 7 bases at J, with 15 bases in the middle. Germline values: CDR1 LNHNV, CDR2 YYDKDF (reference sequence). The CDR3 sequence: CATSRETGEGPGYTF. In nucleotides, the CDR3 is TGTGCCACCAGCAGAGAGACGGGTGAAGGGCCTGGCTACACCTTC.

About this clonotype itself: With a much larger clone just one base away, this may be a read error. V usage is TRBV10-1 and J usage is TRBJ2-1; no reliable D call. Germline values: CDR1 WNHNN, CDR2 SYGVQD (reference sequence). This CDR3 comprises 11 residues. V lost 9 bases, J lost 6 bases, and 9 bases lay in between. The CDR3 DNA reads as TGCGCCAGTCCACTGGGCAATGAGCAGTTCTTC. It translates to CASPLGNEQFF.

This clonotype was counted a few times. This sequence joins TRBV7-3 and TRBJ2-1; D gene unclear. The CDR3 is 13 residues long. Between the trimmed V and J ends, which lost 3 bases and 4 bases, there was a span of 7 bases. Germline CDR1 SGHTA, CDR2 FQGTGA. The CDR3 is CASSLNEYNEQFF. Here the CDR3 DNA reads TGTGCCAGCAGCTTGAATGAGTACAATGAGCAGTTCTTC. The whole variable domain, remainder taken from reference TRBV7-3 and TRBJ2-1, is GAGVSQTPSNKVTEKGKYVELRCDPISGHTALYWYRQSLGQGPEFLIYFQGTGAADDSGLPNDRFFAVRPEGSVSTLKIQRTERGDSAVYLCASSLNEYNEQFFGPGTRLTVL.

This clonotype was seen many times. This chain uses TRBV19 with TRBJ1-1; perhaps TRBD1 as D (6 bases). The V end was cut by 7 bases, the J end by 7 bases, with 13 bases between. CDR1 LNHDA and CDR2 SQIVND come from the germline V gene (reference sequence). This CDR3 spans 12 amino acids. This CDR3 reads CASTQGLGEAFF. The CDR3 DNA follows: TGTGCCAGTACCCAGGGGCTGGGTGAAGCTTTCTTT.

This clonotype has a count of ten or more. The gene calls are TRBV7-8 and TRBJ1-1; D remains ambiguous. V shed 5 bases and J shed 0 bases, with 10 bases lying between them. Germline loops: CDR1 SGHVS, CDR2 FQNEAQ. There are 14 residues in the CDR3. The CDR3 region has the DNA TGTGCCAGCAGCCCAAATGACTTGAACACTGAAGCTTTCTTT. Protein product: CASSPNDLNTEAFF. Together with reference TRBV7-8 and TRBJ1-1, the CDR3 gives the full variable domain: GAGVSQSPRYKVAKRGQDVALRCDPISGHVSLFWYQQALGQGPEFLTYFQNEAQLDKSGLPSDRFFAERPEGSVSTLKIQRTQQEDSAVYLCASSPNDLNTEAFFGQGTRLTVV.

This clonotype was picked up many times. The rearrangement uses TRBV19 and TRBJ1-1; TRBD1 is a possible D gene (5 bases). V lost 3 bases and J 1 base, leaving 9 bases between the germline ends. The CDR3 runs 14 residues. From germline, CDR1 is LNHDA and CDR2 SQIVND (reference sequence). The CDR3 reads CASSIGGSNTEAFF. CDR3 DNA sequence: TGTGCCAGTAGTATTGGGGGATCGAACACTGAAGCTTTCTTT.

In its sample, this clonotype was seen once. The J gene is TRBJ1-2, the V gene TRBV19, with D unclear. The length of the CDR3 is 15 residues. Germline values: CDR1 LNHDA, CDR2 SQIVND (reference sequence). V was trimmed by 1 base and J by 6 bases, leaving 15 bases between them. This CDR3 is CASSIASAAYDGYTF. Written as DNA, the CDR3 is TGTGCCAGTAGTATAGCTAGCGCCGCCTATGATGGCTACACCTTC.